This passage covers 17 T cell receptor beta chains from one sample sequenced in a study of T cells after yellow fever vaccination. TCRdb used MiXCR to reprocess the 5' RACE reads, holding one entry per CDR3 protein. The repertoire consists of about 350,000 distinct CDR3 sequences, with approximately 8% occurring once and the leading ten covering roughly a sixth. The sequencing used PBMCs, collected approximately 40 days after the first yellow fever vaccination. These receptors were collected from a man aged 18 to 29 who received the YFV17D yellow fever vaccine.

This clonotype was seen only a few times. CDR3 amino acids: CASSGTGHEQFF. The CDR3 DNA is TGTGCCAGTAGTGGGACAGGGCATGAGCAGTTCTTC. The chain couples TRBV19 to TRBJ2-1; the match to TRBD1 covers 9 bases. V dropped 5 bases and J dropped 8; count of bases not matched to a gene: 1. CDR3 length: 12 amino acids. From germline, CDR1 is LNHDA and CDR2 SQIVND (reference sequence).

CDR3 residues: CASSYSAGGRPLFF. CDR3 nucleotides: TGTGCCAGCAGTTACTCCGCCGGAGGGCGGCCCCTCTTCTTC. The V call is TRBV6-5, the J call TRBJ2-1; D is perhaps TRBD2 (6 bases). The germline gives CDR1 MNHEY, CDR2 SVGAGI. V dropped 0 bases and J dropped 16 bases, with 19 bases sitting between them. The CDR3 length is 14 residues.

This clonotype was observed a handful of times. The chain links TRBV5-1 to TRBJ2-5, with D unclear. The germline gives CDR1 SGHRS, CDR2 YFSETQ. This CDR3 is 14 amino acids long. V was trimmed by 5 bases and J by 5 bases, leaving 16 bases between them. The CDR3, as DNA: TGCGCCAGCAGTTTCCTCCCCAGGTCTGAGACCCAGTACTTC. Translating it yields CASSFLPRSETQYF.

This clonotype showed up just a few times. The chain has TRBV25-1 and TRBJ2-7; a weak D match, TRBD2 (6 bases). V lost 4 bases to trimming and J lost 3 bases, with 10 bases between them. Germline lookup yields CDR1 MGHDK and CDR2 SYGVNS. The CDR3 consists of 13 residues. CDR3 in amino acids: CASSVGGGYEQYV. The DNA of the CDR3 is TGTGCCAGCAGTGTCGGGGGTGGCTACGAGCAGTACGTC.

Remarks on this clonotype: An end of the junction differs from the germline gene, which may be a read error. The V gene is TRBV14, the J gene TRBJ2-1, with unresolved D. Germline-derived CDR1 and CDR2 are SGHDN and FVKESK. This CDR3 spans 19 amino acids. The CDR3 DNA is TGTGCCATCAGCCTGCGGCGGCATCAAACTCGAGGCTCCTACAATGAGCAGTTCTTC. Its protein product is CAISLRRHQTRGSYNEQFF.

This clonotype was detected only a few times. V gene TRBV3-1 combines with J gene TRBJ2-1, with D possibly matching TRBD1 (6 bases). This CDR3 contains 15 residues. CDR1 LGHDT and CDR2 YNNKEL come from the germline V gene (reference sequence). Deletions cut 4 bases from V and 5 bases from J, with 15 bases between. CDR3 protein: CASSPTGHRNNEQFF. CDR3 nucleotides: TGTGCCAGCAGCCCAACGGGACACCGGAACAATGAGCAGTTCTTC.

This chain connects TRBV20-1 to TRBJ2-1, with 14 bases identical to TRBD2. J gave up 9 bases and V 3 bases, and 7 bases lay outside the gene matches. CDR1 is DFQATT and CDR2 is SNEGSKA in the germline V gene (reference sequence). The CDR3 length is 15 residues. In DNA form, the CDR3 reads TGCAGTGCTAGGAACCCGGGACTAGCGGGGGTTGAGCAGTTCTTC. It translates to CSARNPGLAGVEQFF.

V and J are TRBV5-4 and TRBJ2-1; D is undetermined. The V gene's germline CDR1 is SGHNT and CDR2 YYREEE (reference sequence). Trimming cost V 5 bases and J 8 bases, with 8 bases left between them. This CDR3 comprises 11 residues. The chain's CDR3 is CASSQTHEQFF. The CDR3 DNA sequence: TGTGCCAGCAGTCAGACCCATGAGCAGTTCTTC.

V usage is TRBV5-5 and J usage is TRBJ2-1; D gene ambiguous. This CDR3 is 14 amino acids long. The germline V and J ends were trimmed by 4 bases and 1 base, with 9 bases remaining between them. Looked up from germline, CDR1 is SGHKS and CDR2 is YYEKEE (reference sequence). CDR3 nucleotide sequence: TGTGCCAGCAGCCCGGACGGTTCCTACAATGAGCAGTTCTTC. Amino acids: CASSPDGSYNEQFF.

This clonotype was seen only a few times. The chain uses TRBV5-1 and TRBJ1-1, with a tentative D call TRBD1 (5 bases). The CDR3 contains 17 residues. The germline V gene has CDR1 SGHRS and CDR2 YFSETQ. V lost 4 bases to trimming and J lost 2 bases, with 21 bases between them. In DNA, the CDR3 is TGCGCCAGCAGCCACAGGACTGGTTCAGAGAAAAACACTGAAGCTTTCTTT. Amino acids: CASSHRTGSEKNTEAFF.

This clonotype was seen a few times. The J gene is TRBJ1-4, the V gene TRBV29-1; 8 nucleotides line up with TRBD1. The germline CDR1 and CDR2 sequences are SQVTM and ANQGSEA. Germline trimming cut 6 bases from V and 6 bases from J; bases unmatched to any gene: 6. CDR3 size: 13 residues. CDR3 region: CSVLEDRDEKLFF. DNA for the CDR3: TGCAGCGTCTTAGAGGACAGGGATGAAAAACTGTTTTTT.

This clonotype was detected only a few times. The V call is TRBV6-1, the J call TRBJ1-2; D not certain. The CDR3 is made up of 13 amino acids. Germline V gives CDR1 MNHNS, CDR2 SASEGT. Between the trimmed V and J ends, which lost 6 bases and 2 bases, there was a span of 10 bases. CDR3 DNA: TGTGCCAGCAGACCCACACGGAACTATGGCTACACCTTC. Translating gives CASRPTRNYGYTF.

The rearrangement joins TRBV7-6 to TRBJ2-2; weak D call: TRBD1 (5 bases). The CDR3 totals 14 residues. V lost 8 bases to trimming and J lost 0 bases, with 10 bases between them. The germline V gene encodes CDR1 SGHVS and CDR2 FNYEAQ. Here the CDR3 DNA reads TGTGCCAGCGCGAGGACATCGAACACCGGGGAGCTGTTTTTT. Translating gives CASARTSNTGELFF.

At least ten counts were recorded for this clonotype. The gene calls are TRBV5-1 and TRBJ2-2, with 9 bases fitting TRBD2. Germline-derived CDR1 and CDR2 are SGHRS and YFSETQ. This CDR3 region has 14 residues. V lost 10 bases, J lost 4 bases, and 8 bases stayed unmatched. CDR3 nucleotides: TGCGCCTCACGACTAGCGGCCTCCACCGGGGAGCTGTTTTTT. It codes for CASRLAASTGELFF.

This clonotype was counted a few times. The V call is TRBV6-2 or TRBV6-3, the J call TRBJ1-1; D unclear. Germline V lookup: CDR1 MNHEY, CDR2 SVGEGT. Trimming pared 5 bases from V and 4 bases from J, leaving 17 bases between. The CDR3 spans 15 residues. CDR3 DNA sequence: TGTGCCAGCAGTGCCCTGAATCCAGGCGGCACTGAAGCTTTCTTT. The encoded protein is CASSALNPGGTEAFF.

The chain recombines TRBV12-3 or TRBV12-4 with TRBJ1-1; no clear D. CDR3 length: 15 amino acids. The germline V and J ends were trimmed by 5 bases and 4 bases, with 17 bases remaining between them. CDR3 in DNA: TGTGCCAGCAGTCCCATATTCCTCGGTGCCACTGAAGCTTTCTTT. This gives the protein CASSPIFLGATEAFF.

The sample holds a few counts of this clonotype. The genes are TRBV4-1 and TRBJ1-6; D remains ambiguous. CDR1 is MGHRA and CDR2 is YSYEKL in the germline V gene. The CDR3 is made up of 11 amino acids. Trimming took off 3 bases at V and 7 bases at J, with 1 base between the two ends. The CDR3 bases are TGCGCCAGCAGCCAGAATTCACCCCTCCACTTT. Amino acids: CASSQNSPLHF.